The TCR beta chain described here comes from a study of blood T cell repertoires in COVID-19. On the study more broadly: There were acute and convalescent COVID-19 samples, and they came from the United States, Italy and Spain.

CDR3 size: 17 residues. Germline V gene lookup returns CDR1 LGHNA and CDR2 YNFKEQ. V was shortened by 2 bases and J by 4 bases, with 15 bases between the two germline ends. Study processing details: Reference gene primers were amplified, and this amplification served to estimate nucleated cell counts. The method was immunoSEQ multiplex PCR; TCRdb's version includes in-frame clones alone and lacks a portion of them. D and trimming come from the DNA, and the V and J calls and clone size come from that table. The data hold approximately 250,000 clones, with 75% to 85% observed a single time. The chain recombines TRBV4-2 with TRBJ2-6; no clear D gene. The source material was peripheral blood. The TCR sequence derives from a man between 40 and 49 years old who had recovered from COVID-19. Here the CDR3 DNA reads TGTGCCAGCAGCCAACGCTCAACCCTCGAGGGGGCCAACGTCCTGACTTTC. Protein product: CASSQRSTLEGANVLTF.